Following are 13 T cell receptor beta chains from one sample sequenced in a study of cytomegalovirus exposure and HLA in healthy donors. PCR amplification relied on 60 Vbeta primers (plus 13 Jbeta primers). Assay: immunoSEQ multiplex PCR; the TCRdb copy retains only in-frame clones and omits some. The sample carries about 94,000 clones, 50% to 75% recorded once. The sequenced material came from PBMCs. The receptors shown here come from a man aged 30-40 years in good health and CMV-seronegative.

The chain has TRBV19 and TRBJ2-7; 8 nucleotides align to TRBD1. Trimming took 6 bases from V and 2 from J; bases not matched to a gene: 6. The CDR3 totals 14 residues. Germline lookup yields CDR1 LNHDA and CDR2 SQIVND (reference sequence). CDR3 nucleotide sequence: TGTGCCAGTAGGGACAGGGCTTCTGCCTACGAGCAGTACTTC. It translates to CASRDRASAYEQYF.

The chain's CDR3 is CASSEPGQGSGGYTF. The CDR3 nucleotides read TGTGCCAGCAGTGAACCGGGACAGGGGTCGGGCGGCTACACCTTC. This chain uses TRBV25-1 with TRBJ1-2; 10 bases agree with TRBD1. Per the germline V gene, CDR1 is MGHDK and CDR2 is SYGVNS. Unmatched junction bases numbered 8, after V lost 2 bases and J lost 8 bases. The CDR3 extends over 15 amino acids.

J is TRBJ2-3 and V is TRBV10-3, with a weak D call TRBD2 (6 bases). In germline, CDR1 is ENHRY, CDR2 SYGVKD. The CDR3 is 16 residues long. Trimming removed 10 bases from V and 2 bases from J, with 22 bases in between. In nucleotides, the CDR3 is TGTGCCACCCTCCCGCCGGGCGGGGTCGTCACAGATACGCAGTATTTT. Translation gives CATLPPGGVVTDTQYF.

CDR3: CASRYPSGRAGDTQYF. DNA of the CDR3: TGTGCCAGCAGGTACCCTAGCGGGAGGGCCGGAGATACGCAGTATTTT. The rearrangement joins TRBV2 to TRBJ2-3; the match to TRBD2 covers 12 bases. Looked up from germline, CDR1 is SNHLY and CDR2 is FYNNEI. This CDR3 has 16 residues. Trimming removed 6 bases from V and 5 bases from J; junction bases left unmatched: 9.

V and J are TRBV7-9 and TRBJ1-3, with unresolved D. The germline V and J ends were trimmed by 1 base and 7 bases, with 17 bases remaining between them. This CDR3 has 16 amino acids. Germline CDR1 is SEHNR and CDR2 is FQNEAQ (reference sequence). DNA of the CDR3: TGTGCCAGCAGCTTAGGCGGCTACTCGGCGGGCAACACCATATATTTT. Protein: CASSLGGYSAGNTIYF.

The J gene is TRBJ2-3, the V gene TRBV7-3, with D possibly TRBD2 on 7 matching bases. This CDR3 has 15 amino acids. Per germline, CDR1 SGHTA and CDR2 FQGTGA. V was pared by 6 bases and J by 1 base, with 14 bases between. CDR3 residues: CASSSGGRGTDTQYF. The CDR3 nucleotides read TGTGCCAGCAGTTCGGGGGGCAGGGGCACAGATACGCAGTATTTT.

The genes are TRBV19 and TRBJ2-1; D may be TRBD2 (6 bases). CDR1 and CDR2 (germline): LNHDA, SQIVND (reference sequence). The CDR3 sequence is 16 residues long. V was pared by 1 base and J by 3 bases, with 13 bases between. The CDR3, as DNA: TGTGCCAGTAGTATAGGACTAGTCCCCGTCTACAATGAGCAGTTCTTC. This codes for CASSIGLVPVYNEQFF.

This sequence joins TRBV5-1 and TRBJ2-7; D possibly corresponds to TRBD2 (6 bases). Trimming cost V 1 base and J 0 bases, with 11 bases left between them. CDR3 length equals 15 residues. CDR1 and CDR2 from the germline V gene are SGHRS and YFSETQ. The CDR3: CASSLFSGSSYEQYF. As DNA, the CDR3 is TGCGCCAGCAGCTTGTTTAGCGGTAGCTCCTACGAGCAGTACTTC.

This clone was seen only a few times. The chain has TRBV4-1 and TRBJ2-6; a possible D gene is TRBD1 (5 bases). From germline, CDR1 is MGHRA and CDR2 YSYEKL. The CDR3 is made up of 20 amino acids. V lost 10 bases to trimming and J lost 3 bases, with 31 bases between them. The CDR3 loop is CATKFTQNRGQIDGANVLTF. CDR3 bases: TGCGCCACCAAATTCACCCAAAATAGGGGCCAGATTGATGGGGCCAACGTCCTGACTTTC.

Here the CDR3 reads CASSRRDRGSDTIYF. The CDR3 nucleotides read TGTGCCAGCAGCCGGAGAGACAGGGGTTCGGACACCATATATTTT. This rearrangement joins TRBV5-8 to TRBJ1-3; 8 bases map to TRBD1. The CDR3 spans 15 residues. Germline assignment: CDR1 SGHTS and CDR2 YDEGEE. Trimming removed 4 bases from V and 8 bases from J; junction bases left unmatched: 11.

V and J are TRBV28 and TRBJ1-5, with D hard to call. This CDR3 spans 13 amino acids. With 5 bases removed from V and 1 base from J, the gap between germline ends came to 6 bases. CDR1 and CDR2 from the germline V gene are MDHEN and SYDVKM. The CDR3 sequence is CASSPPSNQPQHF. CDR3 DNA sequence: TGTGCCAGCAGTCCTCCCAGCAATCAGCCCCAGCATTTT.

V gene TRBV18 combines with J gene TRBJ1-5; D is perhaps TRBD1 (5 bases). There are 17 residues in the CDR3. Trimming removed 0 bases from V and 5 bases from J, with 17 bases in between. CDR1 is KGHSH, CDR2 LQKENI, per germline. DNA for the CDR3: TGTGCCAGCTCACCACCAGGCGTTCAGGGTTCGGATCAGCCCCAGCATTTT. Encoded protein: CASSPPGVQGSDQPQHF.

The V and J genes are TRBV7-6 and TRBJ2-5; D is possibly TRBD2 (6 bases). The V and J ends lost 6 bases and 5 bases respectively, with 16 bases between them. CDR3 length: 14 residues. Germline-derived CDR1 and CDR2 are SGHVS and FNYEAQ. This CDR3 is CASSRRGSGETQYF. CDR3 DNA: TGTGCCAGCAGTAGGAGGGGTTCGGGGGAGACCCAGTACTTC.